One sample yielded the 19 T cell receptor beta chains listed below, sequenced in a study of molecular identifiers for immune sequencing clone quantification. TCRdb ran MiXCR on the PCR reads and lists one entry per CDR3 protein. In the table there are some 320,000 distinct CDR3 sequences, 20% to 25% of which are singletons. Sequencing was done on a sample of naive CD8+ T cells from blood, with Jurkat cell RNA spiked in. Regarding subset: FACS-sorted CD8+CD4-CCR7+CD45RA+ naive T cells. The receptors stem from a human donor in good health. Some libraries in this study had Jurkat cell RNA spiked in.

This clonotype came up many times. This rearrangement joins TRBV12-3 or TRBV12-4 to TRBJ1-4, with 7 positions matching TRBD1. This CDR3 comprises 14 residues. J was trimmed by 7 bases and V by 4 bases; bases with no gene match: 6. CDR3 DNA: TGTGCCAGCAGTTCCCGACAGGGTGTTGAAAAACTGTTTTTT. It is translated as CASSSRQGVEKLFF.

As for this clonotype: This may arise from a read error, as a much more abundant clone is one base away. The J gene is TRBJ2-6, the V gene TRBV2; D unclear. The CDR3 extends over 15 amino acids. V was shortened by 4 bases and J by 0 bases, with 7 bases between the two germline ends. Germline values: CDR1 SNHLY, CDR2 FYNNEI. DNA for the CDR3: TGTGCCAGCAGTGGTTTCAGCTCTGGGGCCAACGTCCTGACTTTC. This translates into CASSGFSSGANVLTF. The variable domain in full, completed from reference TRBV2 and TRBJ2-6, reads EPEVTQTPSHQVTQMGQEVILRCVPISNHLYFYWYRQILGQKVEFLVSFYNNEISEKSEIFDDQFSVERPDGSNFTLKIRSTKLEDSAMYFCASSGFSSGANVLTFGAGSRLTVL.

The table lists this clonotype with many counts. This rearrangement joins TRBV28 to TRBJ2-4; D might be TRBD2 (5 bases). Germline V gene data show CDR1 as MDHEN and CDR2 as SYDVKM. The CDR3 contains 13 residues. Trimming pared 8 bases from V and 0 bases from J, leaving 8 bases between. The CDR3 nucleotides read TGTGCCAGCCGGGGTCTAGCCAAAAACATTCAGTACTTC. Amino acid sequence: CASRGLAKNIQYF.

This clonotype was seen repeatedly, ten times or more. This rearrangement joins TRBV14 to TRBJ2-7; D may match TRBD1 or TRBD2 (6 bases each). Germline V gene lookup returns CDR1 SGHDN and CDR2 FVKESK. The V gene lost 0 bases and the J gene lost 4 bases, with 13 bases spanning the gap. The length of the CDR3 is 15 residues. The CDR3 sequence is CASSQDFGGGYEQYF. The CDR3 coding sequence is TGTGCCAGCAGCCAAGATTTCGGGGGCGGATACGAGCAGTACTTC.

About this clonotype: A read error may explain this, as a much larger clone is one base away. The J gene is TRBJ2-7, the V gene TRBV9; D perhaps matches TRBD1 (5 bases). The CDR3 has 14 amino acids. Germline V gene sequence: CDR1 SGDLS, CDR2 YYNGEE. The CDR3 region has the DNA TGTGCCAGCAGCCCAAGACAGAGCTCCCACGAGCAGTACTTC. Its translation is CASSPRQSSHEQYF.

This clonotype was detected a few times. This rearrangement joins TRBV27 to TRBJ2-1; the D gene is possibly TRBD2 (6 bases). V lost 4 bases, J lost 5 bases, and 15 bases lay in between. Germline lookup yields CDR1 MNHEY and CDR2 SMNVEV (reference sequence). The CDR3 has 15 residues. The DNA for the CDR3 is TGTGCCAGCAGTTCGACTAGAATGGAACACAATGAGCAGTTCTTC. Its translation is CASSSTRMEHNEQFF.

This clonotype was recorded a few times. The chain is built from TRBV3-1 and TRBJ2-7; the D gene is possibly TRBD2 (5 bases). This CDR3 is built from 13 residues. Trimming removed 5 bases at V and 4 bases at J, with 12 bases between. Germline V gene data show CDR1 as LGHDT and CDR2 as YNNKEL (reference sequence). In nucleotides, the CDR3 is TGTGCCAGCAGCGGAGTAGCGTGGTACGAGCAGTACTTC. Protein product: CASSGVAWYEQYF.

There are many counts of this clonotype. V is TRBV7-9 and J is TRBJ1-1, with D unclear. CDR3 length: 13 residues. Germline CDR1 SEHNR, CDR2 FQNEAQ (reference sequence). Trimming cost V 5 bases and J 6 bases, with 13 bases left between them. The CDR3 DNA reads as TGTGCCAGCAGCGTAGATGGATTGGCTGAAGCTTTCTTT. This gives the protein CASSVDGLAEAFF. Variable domain in full (rest from reference TRBV7-9 and TRBJ1-1): DTGVSQNPRHKITKRGQNVTFRCDPISEHNRLYWYRQTLGQGPEFLTYFQNEAQLEKSRLLSDRFSAERPKGSFSTLEIQRTEQGDSAMYLCASSVDGLAEAFFGQGTRLTVV.

The CDR3 loop is CASSEVTSGRWYEQYF. CDR3 bases: TGTGCCAGCAGTGAAGTTACGAGCGGGAGGTGGTACGAGCAGTACTTC. The rearrangement joins TRBV2 to TRBJ2-7, with 9 bases fitting TRBD2. The CDR3 has 16 amino acids. From germline, CDR1 is SNHLY and CDR2 FYNNEI. J was trimmed by 4 bases and V by 1 base; bases with no gene match: 8.

This clonotype has a handful of counts. The CDR3 DNA reads TGTGCCAGCAGTTTATCCGGGGTAGCTAGGGATACGCAGTATTTT. Encoded protein: CASSLSGVARDTQYF. The chain combines TRBV27 with TRBJ2-3; perhaps TRBD2 as D (5 bases). The germline V and J ends were trimmed by 0 bases and 6 bases, with 13 bases remaining between them. Looked up from germline, CDR1 is MNHEY and CDR2 is SMNVEV (reference sequence). The length of the CDR3 is 15 residues.

This clonotype was seen ten or more times. V usage is TRBV20-1 and J usage is TRBJ2-7; D gene ambiguous. Trimming cost V 4 bases and J 2 bases, with 15 bases left between them. The CDR3 consists of 14 residues. Germline loops: CDR1 DFQATT, CDR2 SNEGSKA (reference sequence). As DNA, the CDR3 is TGCAGTGCTACAGAGACGCAATTAACCTACGAGCAGTACTTC. Its translation: CSATETQLTYEQYF.

V and J are TRBV10-2 and TRBJ2-7, with D uncertain. The CDR3 has 14 amino acids. CDR1 WSHSY and CDR2 SAAADI come from the germline V gene. V lost 3 bases and J lost 0, with 9 bases in between. The CDR3: CASSDSDSSYEQYF. The CDR3 DNA is TGCGCCAGCAGTGACTCAGACTCCTCCTACGAGCAGTACTTC.

There are many counts of this clonotype. The chain joins TRBV9 to TRBJ2-5; D perhaps matches TRBD1 (6 bases). V was shortened by 7 bases and J by 1 base, with 17 bases between the two germline ends. Germline V gene sequence: CDR1 SGDLS, CDR2 YYNGEE. The CDR3 runs to 15 residues. CDR3 bases: TGTGCCAGCGGCAGGGACAATTGGGGCCAAGAGACCCAGTACTTC. Its protein product is CASGRDNWGQETQYF.

The sample holds many counts of this clonotype. The rearrangement joins TRBV7-9 to TRBJ2-5; 7 nucleotides agree with TRBD1. The CDR3 covers 14 residues. Germline V gene sequence: CDR1 SEHNR, CDR2 FQNEAQ (reference sequence). With 0 bases clipped from V and 3 bases from J, the junction kept 1 base outside the gene matches. The CDR3 nucleotides read TGTGCCAGCAGCTTAGCAGGGGGCAAAGAGACCCAGTACTTC. This translates into CASSLAGGKETQYF.

Concerning this clonotype itself: A much larger clonotype is one base distant, so this may be a read error. The genes are TRBV13 and TRBJ2-7; weak D call: TRBD1 (5 bases). Germline lookup yields CDR1 PRHDT and CDR2 FYEKMQ (reference sequence). The CDR3 contains 14 residues. The DNA of the CDR3 is TGTGCCAGCAGCTCGGAGACAGACCCCAACGAGCAGCACTTC. Translating gives CASSSETDPNEQHF.

This clonotype has at least ten counts. CDR3 coding DNA: TGTGCCAGCAGCTTAGACGGCGGAGGGTTGACTGAAGCTTTCTTT. Amino acid sequence: CASSLDGGGLTEAFF. The rearrangement links TRBV7-9 to TRBJ1-1; D is undetermined. CDR3 size: 15 residues. Per the germline V gene, CDR1 is SEHNR and CDR2 is FQNEAQ (reference sequence). The V end was cut by 1 base, the J end by 5 bases, with 14 bases between.

This clonotype was picked up many times. This chain's CDR3 is CASSRLGAGPSYEQYF. CDR3 coding DNA: TGTGCCAGCAGCCGTCTAGGTGCGGGTCCTTCCTACGAGCAGTACTTC. This sequence joins TRBV5-5 and TRBJ2-7; possible D gene TRBD2, 5 bases. Germline lookup yields CDR1 SGHKS and CDR2 YYEKEE (reference sequence). This CDR3 is built from 16 residues. With 4 bases removed from V and 1 base from J, the gap between germline ends came to 18 bases.

There are many counts of this clonotype. The V gene is TRBV7-2, the J gene TRBJ2-7; no clear D. Trimming cost V 2 bases and J 6 bases, with 11 bases left between them. Per the germline V gene, CDR1 is SGHTA and CDR2 is FQGNSA. The length of the CDR3 is 13 residues. The CDR3 reads CASSLSGWSEQYF. The CDR3 bases are TGTGCCAGCAGCTTAAGTGGGTGGAGCGAGCAGTACTTC.

This clonotype was counted many times. CDR3 bases: TGTGCCAGCAGCAGTAACAAGTTCAATCAGCCCCAGCATTTT. This codes for CASSSNKFNQPQHF. The chain combines TRBV6-2 or TRBV6-3 with TRBJ1-5; D gene uncertain. Germline V gene data show CDR1 as MNHEY and CDR2 as SVGEGT. The CDR3 contains 14 residues. The V end was cut by 6 bases, the J end by 3 bases, with 12 bases between.